The clone carrying this TCR beta chain was found once. Its specificity is unknown. Deep-level running was used for the assay. Only in-frame clones appear in the TCRdb table, and some are missing; sequencing was by immunoSEQ multiplex PCR. The data contain about 2,500,000 clones, more than 90% of them singletons. The sample originates from a study of shared clonotypes between healthy human individuals. General study results and limits: Sharing across four donors was highest in naive CD4 (around 5%) and lowest in memory CD8 (approximately 0.4%). Blood was the only sampled material, and tissue repertoires likely differ. Naive subsets generally had larger estimated richness than memory subsets.

Germline V lookup: CDR1 SNHLY, CDR2 FYNNEI. V lost 9 bases to trimming and J lost 7 bases, with 19 bases between them. This CDR3 contains 15 residues. The sequence derives from a man younger than 35 in good health. Input material: naive CD4+ T cells sorted from blood. Subset meaning: CD45RA+ positively selected. This chain connects TRBV2 to TRBJ1-6; the D gene is possibly TRBD1 (6 bases). The CDR3 DNA sequence: TGTGCCAGTGGGGGGCAGGGCGTAGGCAATTCACCCCTCCACTTT. Its protein product is CASGGQGVGNSPLHF. The variable domain in full, completed from reference TRBV2 and TRBJ1-6, reads EPEVTQTPSHQVTQMGQEVILRCVPISNHLYFYWYRQILGQKVEFLVSFYNNEISEKSEIFDDQFSVERPDGSNFTLKIRSTKLEDSAMYFCASGGQGVGNSPLHFGNGTRLTVT.